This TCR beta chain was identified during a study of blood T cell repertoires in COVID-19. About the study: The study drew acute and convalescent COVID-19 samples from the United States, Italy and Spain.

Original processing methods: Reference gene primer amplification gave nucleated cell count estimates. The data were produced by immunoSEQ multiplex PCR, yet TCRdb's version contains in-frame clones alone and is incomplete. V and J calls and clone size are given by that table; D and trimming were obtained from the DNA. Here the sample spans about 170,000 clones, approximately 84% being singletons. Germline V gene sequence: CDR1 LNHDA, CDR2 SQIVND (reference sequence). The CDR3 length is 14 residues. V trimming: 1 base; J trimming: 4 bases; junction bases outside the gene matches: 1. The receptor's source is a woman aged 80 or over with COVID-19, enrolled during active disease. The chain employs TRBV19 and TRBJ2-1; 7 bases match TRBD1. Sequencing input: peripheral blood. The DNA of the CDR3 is TGTGCCAGTAGTATAGGACAGGGATACAATGAGCAGTTCTTC. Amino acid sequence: CASSIGQGYNEQFF.